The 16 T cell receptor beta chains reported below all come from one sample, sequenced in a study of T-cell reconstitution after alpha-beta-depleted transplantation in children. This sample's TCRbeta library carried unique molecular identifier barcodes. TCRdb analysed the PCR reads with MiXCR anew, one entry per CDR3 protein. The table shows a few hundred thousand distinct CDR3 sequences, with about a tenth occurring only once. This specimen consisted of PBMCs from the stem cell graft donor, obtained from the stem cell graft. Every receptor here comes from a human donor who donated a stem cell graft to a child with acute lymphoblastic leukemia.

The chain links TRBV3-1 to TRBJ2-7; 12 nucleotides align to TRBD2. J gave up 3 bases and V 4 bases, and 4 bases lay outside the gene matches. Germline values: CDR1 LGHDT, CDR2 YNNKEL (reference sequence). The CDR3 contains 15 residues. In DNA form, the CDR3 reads TGTGCCAGCAGCCCCCTAGCGGGAGGGAACTACGAGCAGTACTTC. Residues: CASSPLAGGNYEQYF.

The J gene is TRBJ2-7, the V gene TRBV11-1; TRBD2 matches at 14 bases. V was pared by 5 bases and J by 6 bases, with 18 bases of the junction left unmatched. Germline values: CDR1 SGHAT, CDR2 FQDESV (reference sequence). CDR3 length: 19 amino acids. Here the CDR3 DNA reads TGTGCCAGCAGCCCCACCGAGGGACTAGCGGGAGTTACCTCCGGCGAGCAGTACTTC. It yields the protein CASSPTEGLAGVTSGEQYF.

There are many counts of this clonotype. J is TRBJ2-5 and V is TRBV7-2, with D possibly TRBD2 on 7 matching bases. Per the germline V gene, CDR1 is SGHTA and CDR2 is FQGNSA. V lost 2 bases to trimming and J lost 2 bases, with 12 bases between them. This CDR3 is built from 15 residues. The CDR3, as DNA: TGTGCCAGCAGCTTACTCAGCGGGACACAAGAGACCCAGTACTTC. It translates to CASSLLSGTQETQYF.

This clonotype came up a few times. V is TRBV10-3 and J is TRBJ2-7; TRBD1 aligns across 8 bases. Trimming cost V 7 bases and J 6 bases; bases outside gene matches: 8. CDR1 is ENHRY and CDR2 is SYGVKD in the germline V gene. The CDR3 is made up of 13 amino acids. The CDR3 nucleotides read TGTGCCATCAATGACAGGGGTAGTAGCGAGCAGTACTTC. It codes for CAINDRGSSEQYF.

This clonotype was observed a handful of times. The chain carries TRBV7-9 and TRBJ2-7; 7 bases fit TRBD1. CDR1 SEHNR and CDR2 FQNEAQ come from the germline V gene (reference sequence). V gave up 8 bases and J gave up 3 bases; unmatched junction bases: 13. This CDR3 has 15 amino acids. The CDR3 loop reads CASFASGTAIYEQYF. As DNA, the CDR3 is TGTGCCAGCTTTGCCTCCGGGACAGCCATCTACGAGCAGTACTTC. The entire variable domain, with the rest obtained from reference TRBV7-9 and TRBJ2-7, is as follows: DTGVSQNPRHKITKRGQNVTFRCDPISEHNRLYWYRQTLGQGPEFLTYFQNEAQLEKSRLLSDRFSAERPKGSFSTLEIQRTEQGDSAMYLCASFASGTAIYEQYFGPGTRLTVT.

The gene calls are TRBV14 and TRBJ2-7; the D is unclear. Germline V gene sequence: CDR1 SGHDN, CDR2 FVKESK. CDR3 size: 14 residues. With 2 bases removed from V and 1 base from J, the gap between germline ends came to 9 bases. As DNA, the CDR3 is TGTGCCAGCAGCCAACCAGGAGCATCCTACGAGCAGTACTTC. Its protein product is CASSQPGASYEQYF.

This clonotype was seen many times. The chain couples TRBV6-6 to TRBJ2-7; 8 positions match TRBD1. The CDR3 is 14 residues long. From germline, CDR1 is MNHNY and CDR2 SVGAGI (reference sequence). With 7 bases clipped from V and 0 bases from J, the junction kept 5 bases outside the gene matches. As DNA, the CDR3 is TGTGCCAGCAAAAGGGACAGGAGCTCCTACGAGCAGTACTTC. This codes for CASKRDRSSYEQYF.

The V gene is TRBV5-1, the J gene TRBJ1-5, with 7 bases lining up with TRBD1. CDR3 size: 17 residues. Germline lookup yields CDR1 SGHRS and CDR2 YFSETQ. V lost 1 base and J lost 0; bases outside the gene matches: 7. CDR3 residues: CASSLYPTGDSNQPQHF. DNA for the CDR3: TGCGCCAGCAGCTTGTACCCTACAGGGGATAGCAATCAGCCCCAGCATTTT.

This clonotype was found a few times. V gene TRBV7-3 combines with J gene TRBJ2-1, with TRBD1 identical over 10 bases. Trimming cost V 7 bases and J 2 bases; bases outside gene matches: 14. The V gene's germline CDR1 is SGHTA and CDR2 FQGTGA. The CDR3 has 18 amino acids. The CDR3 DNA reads TGTGCCAGCAACCCAGGGGACAGGGGCTCCCCGGCCTACAATGAGCAGTTCTTC. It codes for CASNPGDRGSPAYNEQFF. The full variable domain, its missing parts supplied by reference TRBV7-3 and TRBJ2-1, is GAGVSQTPSNKVTEKGKYVELRCDPISGHTALYWYRQSLGQGPEFLIYFQGTGAADDSGLPNDRFFAVRPEGSVSTLKIQRTERGDSAVYLCASNPGDRGSPAYNEQFFGPGTRLTVL.

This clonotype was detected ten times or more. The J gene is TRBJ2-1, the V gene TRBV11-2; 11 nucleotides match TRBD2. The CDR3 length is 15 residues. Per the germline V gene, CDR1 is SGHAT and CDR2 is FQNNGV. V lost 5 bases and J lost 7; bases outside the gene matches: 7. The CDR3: CASSAIAGGYNEQFF. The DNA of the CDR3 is TGTGCCAGCAGCGCGATAGCGGGAGGGTATAATGAGCAGTTCTTC.

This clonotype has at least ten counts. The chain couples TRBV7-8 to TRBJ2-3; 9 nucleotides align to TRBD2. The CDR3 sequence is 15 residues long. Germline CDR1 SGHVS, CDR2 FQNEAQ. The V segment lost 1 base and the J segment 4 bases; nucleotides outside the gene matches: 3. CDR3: CASSLVGLAPDTQYF. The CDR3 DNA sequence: TGTGCCAGCAGCTTAGTGGGACTAGCCCCAGATACGCAGTATTTT.

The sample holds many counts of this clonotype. The CDR3 loop is CASGLRQPTDTQYF. CDR3 nucleotide sequence: TGTGCCAGCGGTTTAAGACAGCCCACAGATACGCAGTATTTT. The rearrangement joins TRBV2 to TRBJ2-3; a possible D gene is TRBD1 (5 bases). This CDR3 contains 14 residues. The germline V gene encodes CDR1 SNHLY and CDR2 FYNNEI. Trimming pared 8 bases from V and 2 bases from J, leaving 14 bases between.

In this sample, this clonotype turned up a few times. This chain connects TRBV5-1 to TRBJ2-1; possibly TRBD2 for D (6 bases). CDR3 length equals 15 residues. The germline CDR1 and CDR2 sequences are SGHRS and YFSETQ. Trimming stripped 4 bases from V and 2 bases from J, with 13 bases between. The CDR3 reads CASSTEGYPYNEQFF. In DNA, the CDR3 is TGCGCCAGCAGCACGGAGGGGTACCCCTACAATGAGCAGTTCTTC.

The CDR3 loop is CSARDLVEQGFKGYTF. DNA of the CDR3: TGCAGTGCTAGAGATTTAGTCGAACAGGGCTTTAAGGGCTACACCTTC. The genes are TRBV20-1 and TRBJ1-2; D may be TRBD1 (6 bases). This CDR3 has 16 amino acids. V gave up 0 bases and J gave up 8 bases, with 22 bases separating them. Germline V gene lookup returns CDR1 DFQATT and CDR2 SNEGSKA (reference sequence).

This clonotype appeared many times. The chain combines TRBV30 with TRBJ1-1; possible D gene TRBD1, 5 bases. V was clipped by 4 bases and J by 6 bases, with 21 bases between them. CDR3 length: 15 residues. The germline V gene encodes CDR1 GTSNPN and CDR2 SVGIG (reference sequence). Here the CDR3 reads CAWNPLRESRAEAFF. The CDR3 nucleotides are TGTGCCTGGAACCCCCTCAGGGAGTCGAGGGCTGAAGCTTTCTTT.

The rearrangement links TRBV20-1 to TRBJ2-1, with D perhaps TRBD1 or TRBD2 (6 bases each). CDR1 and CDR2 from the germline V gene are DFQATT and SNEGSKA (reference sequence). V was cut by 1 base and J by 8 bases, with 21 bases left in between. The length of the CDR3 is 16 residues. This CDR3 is CSARVGRTVEGYEQFF. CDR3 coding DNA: TGCAGTGCTAGAGTTGGGAGGACAGTCGAAGGTTATGAGCAGTTCTTC.